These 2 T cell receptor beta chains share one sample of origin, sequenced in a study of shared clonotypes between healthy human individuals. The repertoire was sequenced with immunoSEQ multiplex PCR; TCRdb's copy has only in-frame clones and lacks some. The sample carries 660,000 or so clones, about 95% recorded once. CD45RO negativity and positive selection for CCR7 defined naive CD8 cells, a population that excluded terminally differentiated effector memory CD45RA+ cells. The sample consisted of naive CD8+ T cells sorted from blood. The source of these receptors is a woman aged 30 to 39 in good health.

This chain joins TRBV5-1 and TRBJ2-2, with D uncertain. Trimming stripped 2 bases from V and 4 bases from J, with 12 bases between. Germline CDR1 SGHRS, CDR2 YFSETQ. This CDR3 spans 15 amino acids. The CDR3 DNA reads TGCGCCAGCAGCTTAGGAACCTCCGTCACCGGGGAGCTGTTTTTT. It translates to CASSLGTSVTGELFF. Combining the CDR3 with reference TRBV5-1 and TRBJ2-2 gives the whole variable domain KAGVTQTPRYLIKTRGQQVTLSCSPISGHRSVSWYQQTPGQGLQFLFEYFSETQRNKGNFPGRFSGRQFSNSRSEMNVSTLELGDSALYLCASSLGTSVTGELFFGEGSRLTVL.

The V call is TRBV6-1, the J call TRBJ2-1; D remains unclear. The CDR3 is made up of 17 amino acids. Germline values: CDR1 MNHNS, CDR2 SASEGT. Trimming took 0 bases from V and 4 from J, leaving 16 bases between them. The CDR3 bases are TGTGCCAGCAGTGAAGCGATCCGGGCGGTCTTTTACAATGAGCAGTTCTTC. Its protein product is CASSEAIRAVFYNEQFF.